This record covers a single T cell receptor beta chain. What it binds is unknown. The data derive from a study of graft-versus-host responses after intestinal transplantation. Measured with immunoSEQ multiplex PCR; TCRdb has only the in-frame clones, and not every one. The sample yields 40,000 to 60,000 clones, around 85% seen once. Germline V gene data show CDR1 as LNHDA and CDR2 as SQIVND (reference sequence). The germline V and J ends were trimmed by 0 bases and 5 bases, with 6 bases remaining between them. The CDR3 is made up of 13 amino acids. This sequence was found in a human donor who was the organ donor for an intestinal transplant. The chain joins TRBV19 to TRBJ2-3; a weak D match, TRBD1 (5 bases). The starting material was unstimulated CD4+ T cells sorted from spleen or lymph node cells, obtained before transplant. CDR3 region: CASSIDREDTQYF. CDR3 DNA sequence: TGTGCCAGTAGTATAGACAGGGAAGATACGCAGTATTTT.